Detailed here is one T cell receptor beta chain. The entry originates in a study of OX40 agonist ivuxolimab in advanced cancers. The V segment lost 5 bases and the J segment 7 bases; nucleotides outside the gene matches: 13. CDR3 length equals 15 residues. Germline V gene lookup returns CDR1 LNHNV and CDR2 YYDKDF (reference sequence). Only in-frame clones appear in the TCRdb table, and some are missing; sequencing was by immunoSEQ multiplex PCR. The data show around 66,000 clones, 85% seen once. The receptor's source is an adult with an advanced solid tumor such as melanoma, head and neck, liver or kidney cancer. This material consisted of CD4+ or CD8+ T cells sorted from blood, taken in a trial of the OX40 agonist ivuxolimab. V usage is TRBV15 and J usage is TRBJ2-7, with 8 bases lining up with TRBD1. For the CDR3, the DNA is TGTGCCACCAGCGACTTAGGGCAGGGGGCGAGGGAGCAGTACTTC. Translating gives CATSDLGQGAREQYF.